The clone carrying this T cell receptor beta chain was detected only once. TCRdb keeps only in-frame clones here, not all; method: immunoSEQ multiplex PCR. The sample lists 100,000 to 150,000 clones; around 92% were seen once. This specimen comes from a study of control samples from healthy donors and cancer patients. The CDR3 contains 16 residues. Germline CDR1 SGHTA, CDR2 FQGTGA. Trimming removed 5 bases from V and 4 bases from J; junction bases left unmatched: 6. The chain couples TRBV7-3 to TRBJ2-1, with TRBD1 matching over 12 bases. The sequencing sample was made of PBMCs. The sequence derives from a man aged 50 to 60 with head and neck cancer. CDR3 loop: CASSPGTGGAYNEQFF. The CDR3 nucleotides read TGTGCCAGCAGCCCGGGGACAGGGGGCGCGTACAATGAGCAGTTCTTC.